This T cell receptor beta chain was identified in a study of blood T cell repertoires in COVID-19. Background on the study: Both acute and convalescent COVID-19 samples were obtained from the United States, Italy and Spain. Nucleic acid was either cDNA or gDNA, and it came from T cells, B-cell-depleted T cells, or PBMCs.

As processed by the authors: Scientists estimated how many nucleated cells there were by amplifying reference gene primers. Only in-frame clones appear in the TCRdb table, and some are missing; sequencing was by immunoSEQ multiplex PCR. The DNA gave D and trimming, while V, J and clone size come from that table. This sample yields 91,000 or so clones, of which 86% are seen a single time; 10% to 15% belongs to the top ten. Only one count was recorded for this clone. CDR1 and CDR2 from the germline V gene are GTSNPN and SVGIG (reference sequence). The V gene end was trimmed by 0 bases and the J gene end by 8 bases; junction bases not matched to a gene: 8. CDR3 length: 14 amino acids.

The chain uses TRBV30 and TRBJ1-2, with 8 bases identical to TRBD1. This TCR was sampled from a woman between 55 and 75 years old in a cohort sampled during active or convalescent COVID-19. The sequenced sample was peripheral blood. The CDR3 loop is CAWSVHQGAGGYTF. As DNA, the CDR3 is TGTGCCTGGAGTGTACATCAGGGGGCCGGAGGCTACACCTTC.